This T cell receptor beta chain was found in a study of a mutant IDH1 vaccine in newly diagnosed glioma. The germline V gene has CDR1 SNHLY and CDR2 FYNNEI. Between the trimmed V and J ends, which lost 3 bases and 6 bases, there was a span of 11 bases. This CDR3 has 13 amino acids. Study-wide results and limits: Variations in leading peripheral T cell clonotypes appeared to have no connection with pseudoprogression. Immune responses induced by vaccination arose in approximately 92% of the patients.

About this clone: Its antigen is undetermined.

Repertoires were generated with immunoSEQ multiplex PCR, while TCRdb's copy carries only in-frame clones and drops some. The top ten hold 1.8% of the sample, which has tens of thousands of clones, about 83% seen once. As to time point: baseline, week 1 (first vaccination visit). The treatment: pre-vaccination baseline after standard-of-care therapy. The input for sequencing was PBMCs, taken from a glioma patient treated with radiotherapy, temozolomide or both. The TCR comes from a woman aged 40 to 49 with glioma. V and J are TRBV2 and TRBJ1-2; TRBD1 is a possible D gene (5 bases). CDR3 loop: CASSDRTGDGYTF. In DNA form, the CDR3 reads TGTGCCAGCAGTGACAGGACGGGGGATGGCTACACCTTC.